One and the same sample provided the 6 T cell receptor beta chains below, sequenced in a study of human T cells and chemical hapten exposure. Time point specified: pre-sensitization, week 0. Described treatment: therapeutic diphenylcyclopropenone sensitization with weekly scalp DPC. TCRdb re-called the RACE reads with MiXCR, one entry per CDR3 protein. Of approximately 400,000 distinct CDR3 sequences in the sample, 5.1% are singletons; the top ten hold about 2.5%. Source: whole blood, taken in connection with sensitization to the hapten diphenylcyclopropenone (DPC). The receptors come from a woman between 45 and 60 years old with alopecia areata. Some clones in this sample may be carry-over from other donors' samples.

J is TRBJ2-4 and V is TRBV20-1; D gene uncertain. The CDR3 spans 14 residues. V lost 6 bases and J lost 0, with 12 bases in between. The germline gives CDR1 DFQATT, CDR2 SNEGSKA (reference sequence). CDR3 coding DNA: TGCAGTGCCGACGCGGAGTTAGCCAAAAACATTCAGTACTTC. Its translation is CSADAELAKNIQYF.

The rearrangement links TRBV20-1 to TRBJ1-4, with D maybe TRBD1 (5 bases). Germline V CDR1 and CDR2: DFQATT, SNEGSKA (reference sequence). CDR3 length equals 14 residues. V was pared by 3 bases and J by 0 bases, with 8 bases between. In DNA form, the CDR3 reads TGCAGTGCTAGGCAGGGTTCAACTAATGAAAAACTGTTTTTT. Translated: CSARQGSTNEKLFF.

This clonotype has at least ten counts. V gene TRBV4-2 combines with J gene TRBJ2-3; 12 bases fit TRBD2. The germline CDR1 and CDR2 sequences are LGHNA and YNFKEQ. The CDR3 runs 18 residues. V lost 0 bases to trimming and J lost 0 bases; unmatched junction nucleotides: 4. CDR3 region: CASSQETSGGPSTDTQYF. The CDR3 nucleotides are TGTGCCAGCAGCCAAGAGACTAGCGGGGGACCCAGCACAGATACGCAGTATTTT.

In this sample, this clonotype turned up many times. The chain recombines TRBV27 with TRBJ1-5; tentatively, D is TRBD1 (5 bases). V was pared by 5 bases and J by 0 bases, with 11 bases between. Germline-derived CDR1 and CDR2 are MNHEY and SMNVEV (reference sequence). The CDR3 extends over 15 amino acids. The CDR3 nucleotides read TGTGCCAGCAGTCGGGACCAGGATAGCAATCAGCCCCAGCATTTT. Protein: CASSRDQDSNQPQHF.

This clonotype was picked up many times. The chain couples TRBV12-3 or TRBV12-4 to TRBJ1-1; TRBD1 agrees at 9 bases. The trim removed 4 bases at V and 3 bases at J, leaving 3 bases unmatched. The CDR3 sequence is 14 residues long. The CDR3 region has the DNA TGTGCCAGCAGTTCCGGACAGGGGCACACTGAAGCTTTCTTT. Amino acids: CASSSGQGHTEAFF.

The chain uses TRBV29-1 and TRBJ1-2; no clear D. The CDR3 sequence is 12 residues long. Trimming shortened V by 0 bases and J by 4 bases, and 6 bases separated the two germline ends. Germline V gene data show CDR1 as SQVTM and CDR2 as ANQGSEA. CDR3 DNA sequence: TGCAGCGTTGAAGATAGCACCTATGGCTACACCTTC. Its protein is CSVEDSTYGYTF.